The sequence of this T cell receptor beta chain was determined in a study of blood T cells in healthy people across ages. Peripheral blood, roughly 11 milliliters per donor, was collected. A J-beta primer mix and a sample-barcoded 5' primer were used in a second PCR of roughly 6 to 11 cycles. TCRdb recomputed calls from the 5' RACE reads with MiXCR, one row per CDR3 protein. The repertoire consists of fewer than 1.5 million distinct CDR3 sequences, with approximately 42% occurring once and the leading ten covering roughly 7.9%. This CDR3 is 14 amino acids long. Germline CDR1 and CDR2: MNHEY and SMNVEV (reference sequence). The junction had 6 bases not matched to a gene; V was cut back by 6 bases and J by 7 bases.

This rearrangement joins TRBV27 to TRBJ1-4, with 9 bases that match TRBD1. The sample was blood. This TCR was sampled from a woman younger than 30 in good health. Here the CDR3 reads CASSTGGAGEKLFF. In DNA, the CDR3 is TGTGCCAGCAGCACAGGGGGCGCGGGTGAAAAACTGTTTTTT.